The source of this TCR beta chain is a study of blood T cell repertoires in COVID-19. As for the study in general: COVID-19 samples, acute and convalescent, were from the United States, Italy and Spain. T cells, B-cell-depleted T cells, or PBMCs supplied cDNA or gDNA.

The data were produced by immunoSEQ multiplex PCR, yet TCRdb's version contains in-frame clones alone and is incomplete. The repertoire holds 200,000 to 250,000 clones, with around 90% as singletons. Recruits, aged roughly 18 to 95 years, lived in 24 US areas. The study assigned cohorts using participant-reported clinical history. Trimming removed 6 bases from V and 8 bases from J; junction bases left unmatched: 14. The CDR3 runs to 16 residues. CDR1 is SNHLY and CDR2 is FYNNEI in the germline V gene. The TCR was taken from a young woman who had been exposed to COVID-19. The rearrangement uses TRBV2 and TRBJ1-4; 8 bases are shared with TRBD1. Sequencing used PBMCs or T cells enriched from blood (not recorded which). The CDR3 here is CASSSPGRQGREKLFF. As DNA, the CDR3 is TGTGCCAGCAGCAGTCCCGGGAGACAGGGGCGGGAAAAACTGTTTTTT.